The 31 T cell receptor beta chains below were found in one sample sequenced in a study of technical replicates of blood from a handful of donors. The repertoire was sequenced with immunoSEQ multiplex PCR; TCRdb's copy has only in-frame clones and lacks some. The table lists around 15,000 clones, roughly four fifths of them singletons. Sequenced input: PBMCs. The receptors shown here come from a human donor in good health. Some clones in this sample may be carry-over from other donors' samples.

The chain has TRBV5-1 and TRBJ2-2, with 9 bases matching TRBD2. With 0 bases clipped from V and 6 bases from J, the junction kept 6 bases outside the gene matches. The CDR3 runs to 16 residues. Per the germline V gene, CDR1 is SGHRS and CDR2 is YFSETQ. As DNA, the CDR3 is TGCGCCAGCAGCTTGGTAGGTAGCGGGAGCGCCGGGGAGCTGTTTTTT. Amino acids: CASSLVGSGSAGELFF.

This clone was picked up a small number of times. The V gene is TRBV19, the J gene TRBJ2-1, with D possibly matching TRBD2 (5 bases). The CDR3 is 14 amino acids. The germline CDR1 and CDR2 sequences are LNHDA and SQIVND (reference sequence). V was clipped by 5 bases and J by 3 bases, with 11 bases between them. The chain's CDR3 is CASSGGRDYNEQFF. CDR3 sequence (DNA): TGTGCCAGTAGTGGCGGGCGTGACTACAATGAGCAGTTCTTC.

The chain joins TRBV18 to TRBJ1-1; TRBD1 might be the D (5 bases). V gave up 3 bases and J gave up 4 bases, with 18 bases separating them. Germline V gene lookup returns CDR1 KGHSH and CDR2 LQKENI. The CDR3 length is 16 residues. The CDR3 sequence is CASSPPGQGVFTEAFF. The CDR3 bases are TGTGCCAGCTCACCTCCCGGACAAGGGGTGTTCACTGAAGCTTTCTTT.

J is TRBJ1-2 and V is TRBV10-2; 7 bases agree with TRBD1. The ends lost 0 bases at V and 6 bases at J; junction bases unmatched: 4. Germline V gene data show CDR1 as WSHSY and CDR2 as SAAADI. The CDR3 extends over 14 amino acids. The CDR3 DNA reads TGCGCCAGCAGTGAGTCTGGCCAGGGGGATGGCTACACCTTC. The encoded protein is CASSESGQGDGYTF.

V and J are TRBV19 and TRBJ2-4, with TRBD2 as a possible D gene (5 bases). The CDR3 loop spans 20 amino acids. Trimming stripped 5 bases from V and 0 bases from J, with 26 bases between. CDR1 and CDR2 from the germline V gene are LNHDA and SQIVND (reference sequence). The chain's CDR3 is CASSVDLTGLRLLAKNIQYF. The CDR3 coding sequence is TGTGCCAGTAGTGTCGACCTGACGGGCCTGAGACTACTAGCCAAAAACATTCAGTACTTC.

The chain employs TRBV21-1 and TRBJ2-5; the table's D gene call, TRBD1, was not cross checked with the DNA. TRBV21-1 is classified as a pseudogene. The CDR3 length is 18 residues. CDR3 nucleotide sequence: TGTGCCAGCAGCAAAGTCCCGCCGGACAGATCCACCCGCCGGACCCAGTACTTC. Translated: CASSKVPPDRSTRRTQYF.

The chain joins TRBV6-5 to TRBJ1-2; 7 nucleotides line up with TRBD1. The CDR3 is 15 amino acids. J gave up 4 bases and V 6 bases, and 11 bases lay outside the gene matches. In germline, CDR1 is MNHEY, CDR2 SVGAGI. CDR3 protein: CASRPRPDRSYGYTF. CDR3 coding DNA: TGTGCCAGCAGACCTCGTCCGGACAGGAGCTATGGCTACACCTTC.

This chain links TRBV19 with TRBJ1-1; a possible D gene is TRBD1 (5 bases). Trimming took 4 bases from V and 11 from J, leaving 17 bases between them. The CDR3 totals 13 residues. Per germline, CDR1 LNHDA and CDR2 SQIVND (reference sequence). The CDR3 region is CASSTRSEGWAFF. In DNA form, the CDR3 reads TGTGCCAGTAGTACTCGCTCGGAGGGGTGGGCTTTCTTT.

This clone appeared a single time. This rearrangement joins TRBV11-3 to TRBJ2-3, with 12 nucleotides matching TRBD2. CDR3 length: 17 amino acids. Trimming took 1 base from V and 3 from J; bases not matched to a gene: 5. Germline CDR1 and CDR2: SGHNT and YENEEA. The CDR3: CASSLGATSGSTDTQYF. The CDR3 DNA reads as TGTGCCAGCAGCTTAGGCGCGACTAGCGGGAGTACAGATACGCAGTATTTT.

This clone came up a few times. The CDR3 sequence is CASSLALYPGGQSEQFF. Written as DNA, the CDR3 is TGTGCCAGCAGCTTAGCGCTGTATCCGGGAGGCCAGAGTGAGCAGTTCTTC. V gene TRBV13 combines with J gene TRBJ2-1, with TRBD2 matching over 7 bases. The germline V gene encodes CDR1 PRHDT and CDR2 FYEKMQ (reference sequence). This CDR3 has 17 amino acids. With 1 base clipped from V and 9 bases from J, the junction kept 15 bases outside the gene matches.

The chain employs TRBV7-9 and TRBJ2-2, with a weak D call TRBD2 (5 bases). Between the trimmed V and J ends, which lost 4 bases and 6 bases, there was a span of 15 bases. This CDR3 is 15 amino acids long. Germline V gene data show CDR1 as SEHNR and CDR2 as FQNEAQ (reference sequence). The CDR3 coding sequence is TGTGCCAGCAGCTACCGGGCCGAGGGAGCCGGGGAGCTGTTTTTT. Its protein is CASSYRAEGAGELFF.

The CDR3, as DNA: TGTGCCTGGAGTGTAGCGGGGGGGGGCGAGACCCAGTACTTC. It translates to CAWSVAGGGETQYF. The chain employs TRBV30 and TRBJ2-5; 10 nucleotides align to TRBD2. J gave up 5 bases and V 0 bases, and 3 bases lay outside the gene matches. The CDR3 length is 14 residues. Germline CDR1 is GTSNPN and CDR2 is SVGIG (reference sequence). Drawing the rest from reference TRBV30 and TRBJ2-5, the complete variable domain is SQTIHQWPATLVQPVGSPLSLECTVEGTSNPNLYWYRQAAGRGLQLLFYSVGIGQISSEVPQNLSASRPQDRQFILSSKKLLLSDSGFYLCAWSVAGGGETQYFGPGTRLLVL.

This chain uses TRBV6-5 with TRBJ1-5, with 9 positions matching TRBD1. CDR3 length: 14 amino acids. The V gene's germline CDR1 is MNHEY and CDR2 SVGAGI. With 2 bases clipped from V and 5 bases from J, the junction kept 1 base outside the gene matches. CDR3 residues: CASSYGQGYQPQHF. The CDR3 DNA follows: TGTGCCAGCAGTTACGGACAGGGGTATCAGCCCCAGCATTTT.

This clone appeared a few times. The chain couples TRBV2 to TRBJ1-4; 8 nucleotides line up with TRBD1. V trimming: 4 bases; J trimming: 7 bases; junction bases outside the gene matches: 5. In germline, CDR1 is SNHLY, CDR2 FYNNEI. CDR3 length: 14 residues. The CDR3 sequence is CASSGGRGREKLFF. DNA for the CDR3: TGTGCCAGCAGTGGGGGCAGGGGGCGTGAAAAACTGTTTTTT.

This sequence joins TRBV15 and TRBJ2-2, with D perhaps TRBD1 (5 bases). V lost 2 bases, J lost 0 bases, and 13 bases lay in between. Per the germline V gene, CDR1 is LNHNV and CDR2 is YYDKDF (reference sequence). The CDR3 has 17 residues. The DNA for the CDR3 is TGTGCCACCAGCAGACCAAAACAGGCACCGAACACCGGGGAGCTGTTTTTT. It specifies CATSRPKQAPNTGELFF.

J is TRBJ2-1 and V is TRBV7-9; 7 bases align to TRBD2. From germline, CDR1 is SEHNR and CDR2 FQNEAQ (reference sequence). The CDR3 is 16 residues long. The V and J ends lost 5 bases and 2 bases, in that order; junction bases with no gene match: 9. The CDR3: CASSPTSATPYNEQFF. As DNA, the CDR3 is TGTGCCAGCAGCCCCACTAGCGCGACTCCCTACAATGAGCAGTTCTTC.

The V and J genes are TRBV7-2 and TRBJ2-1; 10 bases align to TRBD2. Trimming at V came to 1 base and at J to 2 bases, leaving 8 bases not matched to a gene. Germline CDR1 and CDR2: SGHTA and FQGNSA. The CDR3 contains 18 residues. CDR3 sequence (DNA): TGTGCCAGCAGCTTAGTTAGCGGGAGGATTGAGCCCTACAATGAGCAGTTCTTC. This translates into CASSLVSGRIEPYNEQFF.

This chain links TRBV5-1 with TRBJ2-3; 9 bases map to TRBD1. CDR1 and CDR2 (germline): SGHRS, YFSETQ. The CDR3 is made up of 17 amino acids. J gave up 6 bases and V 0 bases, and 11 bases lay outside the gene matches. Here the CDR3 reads CASSLGTGTGTWDTQYF. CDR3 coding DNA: TGCGCCAGCAGCTTGGGGACCGGGACAGGGACTTGGGATACGCAGTATTTT.

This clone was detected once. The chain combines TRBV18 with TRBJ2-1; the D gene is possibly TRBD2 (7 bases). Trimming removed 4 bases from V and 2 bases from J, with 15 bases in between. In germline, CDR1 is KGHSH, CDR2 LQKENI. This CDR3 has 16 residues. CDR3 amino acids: CASSQGGGETYNEQFF. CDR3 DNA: TGTGCCAGCTCACAGGGAGGGGGTGAGACCTACAATGAGCAGTTCTTC. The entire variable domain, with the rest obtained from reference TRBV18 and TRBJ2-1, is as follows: NAGVMQNPRHLVRRRGQEARLRCSPMKGHSHVYWYRQLPEEGLKFMVYLQKENIIDESGMPKERFSAEFPKEGPSILRIQQVVRGDSAAYFCASSQGGGETYNEQFFGPGTRLTVL.

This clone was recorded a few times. CDR3 in amino acids: CASSIGQGLQYF. The DNA of the CDR3 is TGTGCCAGTAGTATAGGGCAGGGGCTGCAGTACTTC. This chain links TRBV19 with TRBJ2-7; tentatively, D is TRBD1 (6 bases). The V gene's germline CDR1 is LNHDA and CDR2 SQIVND (reference sequence). The CDR3 has 12 amino acids. V was trimmed by 1 base and J by 9 bases, leaving 10 bases between them. Based on the CDR3 plus reference TRBV19 and TRBJ2-7, the full variable domain is DGGITQSPKYLFRKEGQNVTLSCEQNLNHDAMYWYRQDPGQGLRLIYYSQIVNDFQKGDIAEGYSVSREKKESFPLTVTSAQKNPTAFYLCASSIGQGLQYFGPGTRLTVT.

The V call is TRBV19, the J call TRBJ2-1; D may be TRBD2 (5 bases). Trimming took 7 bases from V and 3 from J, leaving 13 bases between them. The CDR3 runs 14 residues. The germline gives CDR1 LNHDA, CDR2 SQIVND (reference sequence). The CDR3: CASIDSASYNEQFF. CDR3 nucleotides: TGTGCCAGTATAGATAGCGCCAGCTACAATGAGCAGTTCTTC. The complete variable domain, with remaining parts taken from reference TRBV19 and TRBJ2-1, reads DGGITQSPKYLFRKEGQNVTLSCEQNLNHDAMYWYRQDPGQGLRLIYYSQIVNDFQKGDIAEGYSVSREKKESFPLTVTSAQKNPTAFYLCASIDSASYNEQFFGPGTRLTVL.

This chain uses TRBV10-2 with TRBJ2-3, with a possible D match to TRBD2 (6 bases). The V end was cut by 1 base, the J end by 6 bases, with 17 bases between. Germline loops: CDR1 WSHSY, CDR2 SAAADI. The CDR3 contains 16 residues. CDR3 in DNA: TGCGCCAGCAGTGAGTTGCGGGACTGGTTCTCGGATACGCAGTATTTT. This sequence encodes CASSELRDWFSDTQYF.

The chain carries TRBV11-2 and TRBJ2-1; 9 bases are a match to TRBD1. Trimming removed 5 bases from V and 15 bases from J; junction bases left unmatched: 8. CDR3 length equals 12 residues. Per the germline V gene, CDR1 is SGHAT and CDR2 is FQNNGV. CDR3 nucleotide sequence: TGTGCCAGCAGCGCGAGGGACAGGGTAACGTTCTTC. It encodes CASSARDRVTFF. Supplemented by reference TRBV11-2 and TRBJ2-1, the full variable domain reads EAGVAQSPRYKIIEKRQSVAFWCNPISGHATLYWYQQILGQGPKLLIQFQNNGVVDDSQLPKDRFSAERLKGVDSTLKIQPAKLEDSAVYLCASSARDRVTFFGPGTRLTVL.

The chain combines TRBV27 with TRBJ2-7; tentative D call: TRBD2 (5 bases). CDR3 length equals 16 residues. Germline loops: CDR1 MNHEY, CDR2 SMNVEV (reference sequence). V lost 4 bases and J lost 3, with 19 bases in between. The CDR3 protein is CASSWYYRGKGYEQYF. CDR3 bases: TGTGCCAGCAGTTGGTATTACCGGGGAAAGGGCTACGAGCAGTACTTC.

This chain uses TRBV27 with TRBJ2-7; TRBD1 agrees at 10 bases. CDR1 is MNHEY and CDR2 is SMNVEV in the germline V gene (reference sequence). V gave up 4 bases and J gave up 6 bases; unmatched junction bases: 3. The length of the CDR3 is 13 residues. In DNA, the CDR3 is TGTGCCAGCAGTTGGGACAGGGGTTCCGAGCAGTACTTC. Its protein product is CASSWDRGSEQYF.

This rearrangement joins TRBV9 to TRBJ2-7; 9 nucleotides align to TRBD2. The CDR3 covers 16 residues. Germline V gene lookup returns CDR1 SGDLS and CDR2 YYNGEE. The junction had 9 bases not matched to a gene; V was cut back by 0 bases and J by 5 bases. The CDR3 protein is CASSVVSAGGPNEQYF. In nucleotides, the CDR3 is TGTGCCAGCAGCGTAGTGTCCGCGGGAGGGCCCAACGAGCAGTACTTC.

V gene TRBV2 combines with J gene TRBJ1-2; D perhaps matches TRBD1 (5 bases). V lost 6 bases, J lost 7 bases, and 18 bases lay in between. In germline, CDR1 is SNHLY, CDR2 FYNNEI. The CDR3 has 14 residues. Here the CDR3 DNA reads TGTGCCAGCAGACGAGACAGAGGAGAAGGTGGCTACACCTTC. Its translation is CASRRDRGEGGYTF.

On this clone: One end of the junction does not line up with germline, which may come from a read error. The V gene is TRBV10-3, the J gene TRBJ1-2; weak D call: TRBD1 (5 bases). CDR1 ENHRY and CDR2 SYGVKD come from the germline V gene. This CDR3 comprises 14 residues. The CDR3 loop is CAINPRGINYDYTF. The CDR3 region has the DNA TGTGCCATCAATCCTCGGGGGATTAACTATGACTACACCTTC.

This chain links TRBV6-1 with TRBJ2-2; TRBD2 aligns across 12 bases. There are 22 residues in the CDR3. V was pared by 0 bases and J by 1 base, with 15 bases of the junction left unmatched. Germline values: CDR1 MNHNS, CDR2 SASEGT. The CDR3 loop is CASSEALLSGLAGGLNTGELFF. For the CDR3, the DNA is TGTGCCAGCAGTGAAGCGCTTCTAAGTGGGCTAGCGGGAGGGTTGAACACCGGGGAGCTGTTTTTT.

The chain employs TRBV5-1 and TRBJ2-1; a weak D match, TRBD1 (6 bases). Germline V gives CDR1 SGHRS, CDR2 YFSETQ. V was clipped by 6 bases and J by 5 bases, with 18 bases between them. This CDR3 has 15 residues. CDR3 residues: CASNPTPGDHNEQFF. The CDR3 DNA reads TGCGCCAGCAATCCCACACCAGGGGACCACAATGAGCAGTTCTTC.

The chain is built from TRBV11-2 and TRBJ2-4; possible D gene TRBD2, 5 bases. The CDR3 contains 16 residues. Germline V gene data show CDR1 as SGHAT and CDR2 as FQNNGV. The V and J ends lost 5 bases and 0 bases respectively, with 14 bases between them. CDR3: CASSATSWVAKNIQYF. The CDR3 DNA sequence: TGTGCCAGCAGCGCAACTAGTTGGGTAGCCAAAAACATTCAGTACTTC.